In its sample, the clone carrying this T cell receptor beta chain was seen a few times. Its target is unknown. This sample is part of a study of T-cell memory formation after mild COVID-19. About the research overall: Clustering of TCRs was largely donor specific. Study-wide points: Cross-reactive memory seemingly joined, as some responding clones were found in pre-infection memory. For second-wave clones that peaked at day 37, SARS-CoV-2 specificity went unverified.

The 5'RACE method, run with constant-segment primers, produced TCR alpha and TCR beta cDNA libraries (carrying sample barcodes and UMIs). TCRdb ran MiXCR on the 5' RACE reads and lists one entry per CDR3 protein. The sample has about 140,000 distinct CDR3 sequences, more than 12% seen once; the top ten hold 11% to 15%. V was pared by 0 bases and J by 3 bases, with 12 bases between. Germline loops: CDR1 SGDLS, CDR2 YYNGEE. The CDR3 runs to 15 residues. Material: PBMCs or a T cell subset sorted from them (not recorded which). The chain uses TRBV9 and TRBJ2-5; maybe TRBD1 (5 bases). The sequence came from an adult woman who had mild COVID-19 (a few samples of this study predate the infection). Cell type and time point are not known. CDR3 bases: TGTGCCAGCAGCGTAGGGGGCGGCGAAGAAGAGACCCAGTACTTC. It is translated as CASSVGGGEEETQYF.